This TCR beta chain was documented in a study of blood T cell repertoires in COVID-19. The wider study: Samples taken during acute and convalescent COVID-19 were collected in the United States, Italy and Spain. In each case, the material was cDNA or gDNA derived from T cells, B-cell-depleted T cells, or PBMCs.

V shed 4 bases and J shed 6 bases, with 12 bases lying between them. Germline loops: CDR1 LGHDT, CDR2 YNNKEL (reference sequence). This CDR3 region has 13 residues. This clone has only a few counts. Only in-frame clones appear in the TCRdb table, and some are missing; sequencing was by immunoSEQ multiplex PCR. The data show just under 90,000 clones, approximately 75% seen once. The sample consisted of peripheral blood. The genes are TRBV3-1 (or the pseudogene TRBV3-2) and TRBJ1-2; a possible D gene is TRBD1 (6 bases). The TCR was taken from a woman of 80 years or more with acute or convalescent COVID-19. CDR3 coding DNA: TGTGCCAGCAGCCCTAGACAGGTTGATGGCTACACCTTC. This gives the protein CASSPRQVDGYTF.